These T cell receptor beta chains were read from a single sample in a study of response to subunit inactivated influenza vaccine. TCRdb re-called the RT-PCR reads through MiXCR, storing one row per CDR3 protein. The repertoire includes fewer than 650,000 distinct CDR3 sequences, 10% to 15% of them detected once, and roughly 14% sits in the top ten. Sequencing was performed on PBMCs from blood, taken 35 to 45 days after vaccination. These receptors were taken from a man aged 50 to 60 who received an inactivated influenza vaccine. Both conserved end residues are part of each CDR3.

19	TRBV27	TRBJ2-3	CASSLWGLAGGNSTDTQYF
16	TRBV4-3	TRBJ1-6	CASSQEFGDSYSPLHF
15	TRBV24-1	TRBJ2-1	CATSDFGQGADEQFF
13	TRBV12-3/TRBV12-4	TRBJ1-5	CASSAGGNQHQHF
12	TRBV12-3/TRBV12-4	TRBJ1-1	CASRQGGTEAFF
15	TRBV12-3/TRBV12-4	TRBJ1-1	CASTQGVGGETEAFF
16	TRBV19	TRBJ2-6	CASSDRGRSGANVLTF
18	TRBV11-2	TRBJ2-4	CASSRQGLASLAKNIQYF
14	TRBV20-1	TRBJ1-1	CSAKGDIQIGEAFF
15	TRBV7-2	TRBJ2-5	CASNLAGGLQETQYF
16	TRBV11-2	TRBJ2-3	CASSPRGAGGRDTQYF
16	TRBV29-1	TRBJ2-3	CSARGGRISSTDTQYF
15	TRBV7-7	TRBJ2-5	CASSLGGGGIETQYF
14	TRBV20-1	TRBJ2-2	CSATHGLTTGELFF
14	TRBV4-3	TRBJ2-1	CASSQDWSSDEQFF
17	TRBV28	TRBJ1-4	CASIYAGATFSNEKLFF
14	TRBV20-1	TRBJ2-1	CSARVAAAWDEQFF
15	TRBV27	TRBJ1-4	CASRNSASDLEKLFF
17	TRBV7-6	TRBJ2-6	CASSLVALSSGANVLTF
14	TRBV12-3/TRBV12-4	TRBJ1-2	CASSLDRTNYGYTF
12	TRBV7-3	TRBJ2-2	CASSQYTGELFF
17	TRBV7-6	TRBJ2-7	CASSLEKVVTGPHEQYF
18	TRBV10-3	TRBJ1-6	CAISESGSSAGAYSPLHF